The rows below give T cell receptor beta chains drawn from one sample of a study of OX40 agonist ivuxolimab in advanced cancers. The repertoire was sequenced with immunoSEQ multiplex PCR; TCRdb's copy has only in-frame clones and lacks some. The table lists 45,000 to 55,000 clones, 88% of them singletons. This material consisted of CD4+ or CD8+ T cells sorted from blood, taken in a trial of the OX40 agonist ivuxolimab. The receptors were sampled from an adult with an advanced solid tumor such as melanoma, head and neck, liver or kidney cancer. Each CDR3 is given with its conserved first and last residue. The order of the fields is V gene, clone size, J gene, D gene, CDR3 protein, CDR3 DNA. D genes are given only for firm matches. Size is stated for part of the rows, as once, few or many counts, or as a class when the clone is expanded.

V: TRBV7-9
size: -
J: TRBJ2-7
D: TRBD1
CDR3: CASSHTGQQFYEQYF
DNA: TGTGCCAGCAGTCACACGGGACAGCAATTCTACGAGCAGTACTTC

V: TRBV7-2
size: few
J: TRBJ2-7
D: -
CDR3: CASSPTQSSYEQYF
DNA: TGTGCCAGCAGCCCCACTCAGAGCTCCTACGAGCAGTACTTC

V: TRBV4-3
size: -
J: TRBJ1-5
D: TRBD1
CDR3: CASSRGTGRNQPQHF
DNA: TGCGCCAGCAGCCGAGGGACAGGGCGCAATCAGCCCCAGCATTTT

V: TRBV27
size: -
J: TRBJ2-3
D: TRBD1
CDR3: CASRPIGQGATDTQYF
DNA: TGTGCCAGCAGGCCTATAGGACAGGGGGCAACAGATACGCAGTATTTT

V: TRBV4-1
size: -
J: TRBJ2-1
D: -
CDR3: CASSQERLTGYNEQFF
DNA: TGCGCCAGCAGCCAAGAGCGCCTCACGGGATACAATGAGCAGTTCTTC

V: TRBV28
size: -
J: TRBJ2-5
D: TRBD2
CDR3: CASSLYAGREWGETQYF
DNA: TGTGCCAGCAGTTTATACGCCGGGCGGGAGTGGGGAGAGACCCAGTACTTC

V: TRBV14
size: -
J: TRBJ2-7
D: -
CDR3: CASSQANEQYF
DNA: TGTGCCAGCAGCCAGGCAAACGAGCAGTACTTC

V: TRBV30
size: -
J: TRBJ1-2
D: -
CDR3: CAWSVGGANYGYTF
DNA: TGTGCCTGGAGTGTAGGGGGTGCTAACTATGGCTACACCTTC

V: TRBV29-1
size: -
J: TRBJ1-4
D: -
CDR3: CSVGRANEKLFF
DNA: TGCAGCGTTGGGAGAGCTAATGAAAAACTGTTTTTT

V: TRBV18
size: -
J: TRBJ1-1
D: TRBD1
CDR3: CASSSGTGLNTEAFF
DNA: TGTGCCAGCTCATCCGGGACAGGGTTGAACACTGAAGCTTTCTTT

V: TRBV28
size: -
J: TRBJ2-7
D: -
CDR3: CASRTGSSVYEQYF
DNA: TGTGCCAGCAGGACCGGGTCTTCTGTCTACGAGCAGTACTTC

V: TRBV6-4
size: -
J: TRBJ2-1
D: -
CDR3: CASSRGVGSYNEQFF
DNA: TGTGCCAGCAGTAGGGGTGTCGGGTCCTACAATGAGCAGTTCTTC

V: TRBV19
size: -
J: TRBJ2-1
D: -
CDR3: CASSIPNRLPYNEQFF
DNA: TGTGCCAGTAGTATCCCGAACAGACTCCCATACAATGAGCAGTTCTTC

V: TRBV28
size: -
J: TRBJ2-1
D: -
CDR3: CASSSPSGLLLGNEQFF
DNA: TGTGCCAGCAGTTCCCCAAGCGGATTACTCTTAGGGAATGAGCAGTTCTTC

V: TRBV5-1
size: -
J: TRBJ1-5
D: -
CDR3: CASSVGWGNSNQPQHF
DNA: TGCGCCAGCAGCGTTGGTTGGGGCAATAGCAATCAGCCCCAGCATTTT

V: TRBV28
size: -
J: TRBJ1-1
D: TRBD1
CDR3: CASTLSTGVAEAFF
DNA: TGTGCCAGCACCTTATCCACAGGGGTCGCTGAAGCTTTCTTT

V: TRBV5-1
size: -
J: TRBJ1-3
D: TRBD1
CDR3: CASSLRQGATGNTIYF
DNA: TGCGCCAGCAGCCTAAGACAGGGAGCAACTGGAAACACCATATATTTT

V: TRBV4-1
size: -
J: TRBJ1-3
D: -
CDR3: CASSQIGESSGNTIYF
DNA: TGCGCCAGCAGCCAAATTGGGGAGAGCTCTGGAAACACCATATATTTT

V: TRBV5-1
size: -
J: TRBJ2-1
D: TRBD2
CDR3: CASRGLAEEQFF
DNA: TGCGCCAGCAGGGGCCTAGCGGAAGAGCAGTTCTTC

V: TRBV7-3
size: once
J: TRBJ2-1
D: TRBD2
CDR3: CASSLGPGLAVNEQFF
DNA: TGTGCCAGCAGCTTAGGTCCGGGACTAGCGGTTAATGAGCAGTTCTTC

V: TRBV11-1
size: -
J: TRBJ1-1
D: -
CDR3: CATTRGMNTEAFF
DNA: TGTGCCACCACCCGAGGGATGAACACTGAAGCTTTCTTT

V: TRBV6-1
size: -
J: TRBJ1-6
D: TRBD1
CDR3: CASTTGQDNSPLHF
DNA: TGTGCCAGCACGACAGGACAGGATAATTCACCCCTCCACTTT

V: TRBV14
size: -
J: TRBJ2-3
D: TRBD2
CDR3: CASSRGGSTDTQYF
DNA: TGTGCCAGCAGCCGGGGCGGGAGTACAGATACGCAGTATTTT

V: TRBV7-2
size: -
J: TRBJ1-1
D: -
CDR3: CASNPVSGMNTEAFF
DNA: TGTGCCAGCAACCCCGTGTCAGGTATGAACACTGAAGCTTTCTTT

V: TRBV7-2
size: -
J: TRBJ2-7
D: TRBD2
CDR3: CASSLVPSGGAGEQYF
DNA: TGTGCCAGCAGCTTAGTTCCTAGCGGGGGGGCCGGCGAGCAGTACTTC

V: TRBV2
size: -
J: TRBJ1-5
D: -
CDR3: CASSVAGLSQPQHF
DNA: TGTGCCAGCAGTGTTGCAGGGTTATCACAGCCCCAGCATTTT

V: TRBV19
size: -
J: TRBJ2-2
D: -
CDR3: CASIAVGSGVTGELFF
DNA: TGTGCCAGTATTGCGGTGGGCTCCGGCGTCACCGGGGAGCTGTTTTTT

V: TRBV2
size: -
J: TRBJ2-1
D: TRBD1
CDR3: CASSTGTGGYNEQFF
DNA: TGTGCCAGCAGTACCGGGACAGGGGGTTACAATGAGCAGTTCTTC

V: TRBV5-1
size: -
J: TRBJ1-2
D: -
CDR3: CASSSYGTDKHYTF
DNA: TGCGCCAGCAGCAGCTACGGGACGGATAAACACTACACCTTC

V: TRBV5-4
size: -
J: TRBJ1-2
D: TRBD1
CDR3: CASRRTGTGATNYGYTF
DNA: TGTGCCAGCAGGCGAACCGGGACAGGGGCGACTAACTATGGCTACACCTTC

V: TRBV11-1
size: once
J: TRBJ2-5
D: TRBD2
CDR3: CASTSSREGLRETQYF
DNA: TGTGCCAGCACCTCCAGCCGGGAGGGCCTGAGAGAGACCCAGTACTTC

V: TRBV2
size: once
J: TRBJ1-3
D: TRBD1
CDR3: CASRTRQGAGNTIYF
DNA: TGTGCCAGCAGAACCAGACAGGGTGCCGGAAACACCATATATTTT

V: TRBV18
size: once
J: TRBJ2-1
D: -
CDR3: CASSPRHDYNEQFF
DNA: TGTGCCAGCTCCCCTAGGCACGACTACAATGAGCAGTTCTTC

V: TRBV18
size: -
J: TRBJ1-5
D: -
CDR3: CASSPLGDQPQHF
DNA: TGTGCCAGCTCACCTCTGGGGGATCAGCCCCAGCATTTT

V: TRBV12-5
size: once
J: TRBJ2-3
D: TRBD1
CDR3: CASGLVKTGGTSTDTQYF
DNA: TGTGCTAGTGGTTTAGTGAAAACAGGGGGCACTAGCACAGATACGCAGTATTTT

V: TRBV28
size: once
J: TRBJ1-1
D: -
CDR3: CASSIPPLMTEAFF
DNA: TGTGCCAGCAGTATCCCCCCCTTGATGACTGAAGCTTTCTTT

V: TRBV5-6
size: -
J: TRBJ1-3
D: -
CDR3: CASSPRVSSGNTIYF
DNA: TGTGCCAGCAGTCCCAGGGTCAGCTCTGGAAACACCATATATTTT

V: TRBV29-1
size: -
J: TRBJ2-7
D: -
CDR3: CTQSGGQASEQYF
DNA: TGCACCCAGTCCGGGGGGCAAGCTTCCGAGCAGTACTTC

V: TRBV19
size: -
J: TRBJ1-1
D: -
CDR3: CASSISSTEAFF
DNA: TGTGCCAGTAGTATCTCCTCCACTGAAGCTTTCTTT

V: TRBV7-9
size: -
J: TRBJ2-3
D: TRBD2
CDR3: CASSLVSGSVDTQYF
DNA: TGTGCCAGCAGCTTAGTTAGCGGGAGCGTAGATACGCAGTATTTT

V: TRBV5-4
size: -
J: TRBJ1-6
D: -
CDR3: CASSLETGLVSPLHF
DNA: TGTGCCAGCAGCTTGGAAACAGGGTTAGTTTCACCCCTCCACTTT

V: TRBV6-1
size: -
J: TRBJ1-6
D: -
CDR3: CASSELEAPLHF
DNA: TGTGCCAGCAGTGAACTAGAAGCACCCCTCCACTTT

V: TRBV29-1
size: -
J: TRBJ2-1
D: TRBD2
CDR3: CSVWTSNEQFF
DNA: TGCAGCGTGTGGACTAGCAATGAGCAGTTCTTC

V: TRBV11-3
size: -
J: TRBJ2-5
D: -
CDR3: CASSAGGGRALETQYF
DNA: TGTGCCAGCAGCGCAGGGGGAGGGAGGGCCCTGGAGACCCAGTACTTC

V: TRBV28
size: -
J: TRBJ1-5
D: -
CDR3: CASSMDYLGEPQHF
DNA: TGTGCCAGCAGTATGGACTATTTAGGGGAGCCCCAGCATTTT